The 18 T cell receptor beta chains given below trace back to one sample, sequenced in a study of T cells after yellow fever vaccination. TCRdb re-analysed the 5' RACE reads in MiXCR, keeping a single row per CDR3 protein. Counted here are about 550,000 distinct CDR3 sequences, 15% to 20% occurring once; the ten biggest clones make up roughly an eighth. The source was PBMCs, collected 15 days after the yellow fever booster vaccination. The receptor source for this set is a young man who received the YFV17D yellow fever vaccine.

In this sample, this clonotype turned up a few times. This sequence joins TRBV7-3 and TRBJ2-1, with a weak D call TRBD2 (6 bases). The CDR3 length is 13 residues. Germline CDR1 and CDR2: SGHTA and FQGTGA. V gave up 3 bases and J gave up 8 bases, with 11 bases separating them. The CDR3 DNA follows: TGTGCCAGCAGCTTCCGGAGGGCGCATGAGCAGTTCTTC. Amino acids: CASSFRRAHEQFF.

This clonotype was recorded a few times. The CDR3 here is CASSATSGPGGVGEQYF. The CDR3 bases are TGTGCCAGCAGCGCTACTAGCGGGCCCGGGGGAGTGGGAGAGCAGTACTTC. This chain connects TRBV9 to TRBJ2-7; 9 bases fit TRBD2. Germline loops: CDR1 SGDLS, CDR2 YYNGEE. V trimming: 3 bases; J trimming: 7 bases; junction bases outside the gene matches: 17. This CDR3 region has 17 residues.

The chain links TRBV20-1 to TRBJ2-7; 8 nucleotides align to TRBD1. The germline CDR1 and CDR2 sequences are DFQATT and SNEGSKA (reference sequence). Losses at the gene ends were 2 bases for V and 3 bases for J; bases not matched to a gene: 6. This CDR3 spans 14 amino acids. The CDR3 sequence: CSARPRTGNYEQYF. CDR3 bases: TGCAGTGCTAGACCTCGGACAGGGAACTACGAGCAGTACTTC.

In its sample, this clonotype was seen a few times. The chain has TRBV10-3 and TRBJ2-7; 11 bases fit TRBD2. With V trimmed by 4 bases and J by 4 bases, 9 bases remained unmatched. In germline, CDR1 is ENHRY, CDR2 SYGVKD. This CDR3 has 16 residues. This CDR3 reads CAISVGTSGDGYEQYF. The CDR3 nucleotides read TGTGCCATCAGTGTAGGGACTAGCGGAGATGGGTACGAGCAGTACTTC.

The rearrangement links TRBV7-2 to TRBJ2-2; D possibly corresponds to TRBD2 (5 bases). The germline V and J ends were trimmed by 1 base and 4 bases, with 10 bases remaining between them. This CDR3 contains 15 residues. CDR1 is SGHTA and CDR2 is FQGNSA in the germline V gene. For the CDR3, the DNA is TGTGCCAGCAGCTTAGTCGGGAAAGGCACCGGGGAGCTGTTTTTT. This encodes CASSLVGKGTGELFF.

The chain couples TRBV5-6 to TRBJ2-3, with a weak D call TRBD2 (6 bases). The V gene's germline CDR1 is SGHDT and CDR2 YYEEEE. Trimming shortened V by 1 base and J by 6 bases, and 18 bases separated the two germline ends. CDR3 length equals 16 residues. The CDR3 sequence: CASSLNRGTERDTQYF. DNA of the CDR3: TGTGCCAGCAGCTTGAATCGGGGGACTGAGAGGGATACGCAGTATTTT.

This clonotype was observed many times. The chain employs TRBV9 and TRBJ2-2; TRBD2 matches 10 bases. The CDR3 extends over 14 amino acids. The V segment lost 1 base and the J segment 6 bases; nucleotides outside the gene matches: 0. Germline values: CDR1 SGDLS, CDR2 YYNGEE. The CDR3, as DNA: TGTGCCAGCAGCGTACTAGCGGGAGCCGGGGAGCTGTTTTTT. Its protein product is CASSVLAGAGELFF.

The V and J genes are TRBV10-3 and TRBJ2-4; D unclear. CDR3 length: 12 residues. Trimming shortened V by 6 bases and J by 7 bases, and 10 bases separated the two germline ends. Looked up from germline, CDR1 is ENHRY and CDR2 is SYGVKD. This CDR3 reads CAISAEWNIQYF. CDR3 bases: TGTGCCATCAGCGCGGAGTGGAACATTCAGTACTTC.

For this clonotype: Mismatch with germline at one junction end may stem from a read error. The chain uses TRBV20-1 and TRBJ2-3; 7 nucleotides line up with TRBD1. Germline CDR1 is DFQATT and CDR2 is SNEGSKA (reference sequence). The CDR3 has 13 residues. CDR3 loop: CSAGDRATDTQYF. CDR3 in DNA: TGCAGTGCTGGAGACAGGGCCACAGATACGCAGTATTTT.

J is TRBJ2-7 and V is TRBV10-3, with 10 nucleotides matching TRBD1. Looked up from germline, CDR1 is ENHRY and CDR2 is SYGVKD. The CDR3 is 14 amino acids. V was pared by 7 bases and J by 3 bases, with 6 bases of the junction left unmatched. In DNA, the CDR3 is TGTGCCATCAAGGGACAGGGGTCGGACTACGAGCAGTACTTC. This translates into CAIKGQGSDYEQYF.

The DNA for the CDR3 is TGTGCCAGCAGCCGAACGTCAGGGGACGGAGAGACCCAGTACTTC. Residues: CASSRTSGDGETQYF. The chain has TRBV6-2 or TRBV6-3 and TRBJ2-5; TRBD1 might be the D (6 bases). Trimming stripped 6 bases from V and 4 bases from J, with 18 bases between. The CDR3 extends over 15 amino acids. Germline CDR1 reads MNHEY; CDR2 reads SVGEGT.

The CDR3 spells CSARKGGQTQYF. CDR3 coding DNA: TGCAGTGCTAGAAAAGGGGGGCAGACCCAGTACTTC. This chain connects TRBV20-1 to TRBJ2-5; D assignment may be TRBD1 or TRBD2 (6 bases each). V was shortened by 2 bases and J by 6 bases, with 10 bases between the two germline ends. The CDR3 has 12 residues. Germline-derived CDR1 and CDR2 are DFQATT and SNEGSKA (reference sequence).

This chain joins TRBV4-3 and TRBJ2-5; 7 positions agree with TRBD2. The CDR3 spans 14 residues. Per germline, CDR1 LGHNA and CDR2 YSLEER. The V segment lost 0 bases and the J segment 5 bases; nucleotides outside the gene matches: 3. The CDR3 protein is CASSQEYGRETQYF. The DNA for the CDR3 is TGCGCCAGCAGCCAAGAATACGGGAGGGAGACCCAGTACTTC.

This clonotype was detected only a few times. The rearrangement joins TRBV7-2 to TRBJ2-3; 14 nucleotides line up with TRBD2. The trim removed 5 bases at V and 6 bases at J, leaving 7 bases unmatched. CDR3 size: 16 residues. Per the germline V gene, CDR1 is SGHTA and CDR2 is FQGNSA. The CDR3 loop is CASSRGLAGARDTQYF. DNA of the CDR3: TGTGCCAGCAGCCGGGGACTAGCGGGAGCGAGGGATACGCAGTATTTT.

This chain uses TRBV4-3 with TRBJ2-4; 9 bases map to TRBD2. CDR3 length: 19 amino acids. The germline V gene has CDR1 LGHNA and CDR2 YSLEER. With V trimmed by 0 bases and J by 2 bases, 11 bases remained unmatched. This chain's CDR3 is CASSQDRAGGATTKNIQYF. In nucleotides, the CDR3 is TGCGCCAGCAGCCAAGACCGCGCGGGAGGGGCGACGACCAAAAACATTCAGTACTTC.

This chain links TRBV29-1 with TRBJ2-7, with D perhaps assigned TRBD1 or TRBD2 (6 bases each). Germline V gene lookup returns CDR1 SQVTM and CDR2 ANQGSEA. The CDR3 totals 12 residues. V lost 5 bases and J lost 6, with 14 bases in between. CDR3 in amino acids: CSVNEEGGEQYF. The CDR3 DNA reads TGCAGCGTTAATGAGGAGGGGGGCGAGCAGTACTTC.

V gene TRBV10-3 combines with J gene TRBJ2-5; tentatively, D is TRBD1 or TRBD2 (5 bases each). There are 15 residues in the CDR3. V lost 6 bases and J lost 4, with 18 bases in between. Germline lookup yields CDR1 ENHRY and CDR2 SYGVKD. Here the CDR3 DNA reads TGTGCCATCAGCCACGACTCGGGGCTCGCAGAGACCCAGTACTTC. Its translation: CAISHDSGLAETQYF.

V is TRBV7-2 and J is TRBJ2-3; maybe TRBD1 (5 bases). Between the trimmed V and J ends, which lost 5 bases and 2 bases, there was a span of 11 bases. The CDR3 loop spans 14 amino acids. CDR1 is SGHTA and CDR2 is FQGNSA in the germline V gene. The CDR3 spells CASSRLGVTDTQYF. The CDR3 bases are TGTGCCAGCAGCAGGTTAGGGGTCACAGATACGCAGTATTTT. Complete variable domain (other parts from reference TRBV7-2 and TRBJ2-3): GAGVSQSPSNKVTEKGKDVELRCDPISGHTALYWYRQSLGQGLEFLIYFQGNSAPDKSGLPSDRFSAERTGGSVSTLTIQRTQQEDSAVYLCASSRLGVTDTQYFGPGTRLTVL.